These T cell receptor beta chains were read from a single sample in a study of CD8 T cells in ankylosing spondylitis. TCRdb re-called the 5' RACE reads through MiXCR, storing one row per CDR3 protein. Found here are some 130,000 distinct CDR3 sequences, 6% to 8.5% of them singletons; the top ten hold roughly 12%. The sequenced material came from blood, either unsorted or a sorted T cell fraction (not recorded which). These receptors originate from a female donor with ankylosing spondylitis or in good health (not recorded which). CDR3s include the opening cysteine and the closing phenylalanine or tryptophan. Each record gives: D gene, V gene, J gene, clone size, CDR3 DNA, CDR3 protein. The D gene is left open where the match is weak. Only part of the rows carry a size: once, few, many, or a class if the clone is expanded.

>.|TRBV6-6|TRBJ1-2|.
TGTGCCAGCGACGGGGTTAACTATGGCTACACCTTC
CASDGVNYGYTF
>TRBD2|TRBV3-1|TRBJ2-7|many
TGTGCCAGCAGCCAAGAAATAGCGGGGGGCTACGAGCAGTACTTC
CASSQEIAGGYEQYF
>.|TRBV12-5|TRBJ2-1|many
TGTGCTAGTGGTTTGGCCCGAGGGGGATCATTTCACAATGAGCAGTTCTTC
CASGLARGGSFHNEQFF
>.|TRBV28|TRBJ1-2|many
TGTGCCAGCAGTTCACCGGCAACTAACTATGGCTACACCTTC
CASSSPATNYGYTF
>TRBD2|TRBV12-3/TRBV12-4|TRBJ2-3|many
TGTGCCAGCAGTTCCGACTGGGGGAGGGACACAGATACGCAGTATTTT
CASSSDWGRDTDTQYF
>TRBD1|TRBV6-2/TRBV6-3|TRBJ1-2|many
TGTGCCAGCAGTTACACAGGGGGCTGGAGCAACTATGGCTACACCTTC
CASSYTGGWSNYGYTF
>.|TRBV5-1|TRBJ1-2|.
TGCGCCGGCAGCTTGAACAGCAACTATGGCTACACCTTC
CAGSLNSNYGYTF
>.|TRBV10-3|TRBJ2-2|many
TGTGCCATCAGTGAGTGGGACATTAACACCGGGGAGCTGTTTTTT
CAISEWDINTGELFF
>.|TRBV29-1|TRBJ2-3|.
TGCAGCGTTGTTGGGACCACTAGAGCGACAGATACGCAGTATTTT
CSVVGTTRATDTQYF
>TRBD1|TRBV5-1|TRBJ2-3|many
TGCGCCAGCAGCACCAGACAGGGGGCGCTTACAGATACGCAGTATTTT
CASSTRQGALTDTQYF
>.|TRBV5-6|TRBJ2-7|few
TGTGCCAGCAGCTTGATGCCTGGAATCGAGCAGTACTTC
CASSLMPGIEQYF
>TRBD2|TRBV12-3/TRBV12-4|TRBJ2-5|many
TGTGCCAGCAGTTTCGGCGGGGGAGAAGAGACCCAGTACTTC
CASSFGGGEETQYF
>.|TRBV12-3/TRBV12-4|TRBJ1-6|many
TGTGCCAGCAGTTTCGGGGGAGCGTTAGTATCCCTCCACTTT
CASSFGGALVSLHF
>.|TRBV7-8|TRBJ2-1|many
TGTGCCAGCAGCTTCGGCAGGGGAAATGAGCAGTTCTTC
CASSFGRGNEQFF
>.|TRBV7-2|TRBJ2-6|.
TGTGCCAGCAGCTCCGAGGCGGCCTCTGGGGCCAACGTCCTGACTTTC
CASSSEAASGANVLTF